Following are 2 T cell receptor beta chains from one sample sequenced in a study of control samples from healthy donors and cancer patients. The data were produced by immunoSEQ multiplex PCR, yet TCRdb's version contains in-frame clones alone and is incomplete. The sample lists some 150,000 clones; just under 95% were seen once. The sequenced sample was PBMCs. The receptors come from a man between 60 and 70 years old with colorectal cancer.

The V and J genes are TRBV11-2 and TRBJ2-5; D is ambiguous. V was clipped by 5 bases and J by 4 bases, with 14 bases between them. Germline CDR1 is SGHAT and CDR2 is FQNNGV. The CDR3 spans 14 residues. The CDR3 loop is CASSRTQDGETQYF. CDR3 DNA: TGTGCCAGCAGCCGGACCCAGGACGGAGAGACCCAGTACTTC.

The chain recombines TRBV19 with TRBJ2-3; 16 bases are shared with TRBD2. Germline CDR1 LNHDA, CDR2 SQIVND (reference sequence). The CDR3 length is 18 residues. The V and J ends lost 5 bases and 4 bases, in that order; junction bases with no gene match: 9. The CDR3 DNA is TGTGCCAGTAGTGACGCCGGGACTAGCGGGGGGGCTCCAGATACGCAGTATTTT. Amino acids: CASSDAGTSGGAPDTQYF.